The rows below give T cell receptor beta chains drawn from one sample of a study of T-cell memory formation after mild COVID-19. TCRdb passed the 5' RACE reads through MiXCR, listing each CDR3 protein once. The table lists 400,000 to 550,000 distinct CDR3 sequences, roughly 25% of them singletons, with around 12% in the top ten. Sequenced: PBMCs or a T cell subset sorted from them (not recorded which). The receptors here all came from an adult woman who had mild COVID-19 (a few samples of this study predate the infection). Cell type and time point are not known. Both conserved end residues are part of each CDR3. D genes are given only for firm matches. Rows may omit the clone size; those that give it use once, few, many or a size class.

abundance	j_gene	d_gene	v_gene	CDR3nt	CDR3aa
.	TRBJ2-5	TRBD2	TRBV6-1	TGTGCCAGCAGTCGGGGGGTAGAAGAGACCCAGTACTTC	CASSRGVEETQYF
few	TRBJ2-7	TRBD1	TRBV12-3/TRBV12-4	TGTGCCAGCAGTCTACTCGGGACAGGGTGGCACGAGCAGTACTTC	CASSLLGTGWHEQYF
few	TRBJ1-2	TRBD1	TRBV7-9	TGTGCCAGCAGCTTAGGGACAGGCTTGACCAGTGGCTACACCTTC	CASSLGTGLTSGYTF
few	TRBJ2-5	.	TRBV7-9	TGTGCCAGCAGCCTCCGGGACCAAGAGACCCAGTACTTC	CASSLRDQETQYF
once	TRBJ1-1	.	TRBV15	TGTGCCACCAGCAGAATTGGTGATCCCGAATCATTCTTAATGAACACTGAAGCTTTCTTT	CATSRIGDPESFLMNTEAFF
.	TRBJ1-3	TRBD1	TRBV7-9	TGTGCCAGCAGCCAATCACAGGGGCTCGCTGGAAACACCATATATTTT	CASSQSQGLAGNTIYF
once	TRBJ2-7	.	TRBV6-6	TGTGCCAGCAGTCTCCTTGACCGCTCCTACGAGCAGTACTTC	CASSLLDRSYEQYF
.	TRBJ2-5	.	TRBV20-1	TGCAGTGCGAACCCCGGGGGTCAAGAGACCCAGTACTTC	CSANPGGQETQYF
few	TRBJ2-5	TRBD1	TRBV20-1	TGCAGTGCTAGAGCAGGGACAGGGAGAAGAGAGACCCAGTACTTC	CSARAGTGRRETQYF
few	TRBJ2-5	.	TRBV7-7	TGTGCCAGCAGCTTATATCAGGGGAGAGAAGAGACCCAGTACTTC	CASSLYQGREETQYF
.	TRBJ2-3	TRBD2	TRBV7-9	TGTGCCAGCAGCCGATCTAGCGGGAGAACAGATACGCAGTATTTT	CASSRSSGRTDTQYF
.	TRBJ2-2	.	TRBV10-3	TGTGCCATCAGTGAGAGAGGGGCCCCTGTCGGGGAGCTGTTTTTT	CAISERGAPVGELFF
few	TRBJ2-3	.	TRBV27	TGTGCCAGCAGTCCGAAGGGTGGGGTACCAGATACGCAGTATTTT	CASSPKGGVPDTQYF
few	TRBJ2-2	TRBD2	TRBV28	TGTGCCAGCAGTTCGCCGGGAGGAGGTAACACCGGGGAGCTGTTTTTT	CASSSPGGGNTGELFF
.	TRBJ2-7	TRBD1	TRBV28	TGTGCCAGCACCTCGGACAGGGGGCGGGACGAGCAGTACTTC	CASTSDRGRDEQYF
.	TRBJ2-7	.	TRBV21-1	TGTGCCAGCAGCGCTTCATTCCGGGACAGGGACAACTACGAGCAGTACTTC	CASSASFRDRDNYEQYF
.	TRBJ2-2	.	TRBV29-1	TGCAGCGTTGATGTTAAGAACACCGGGGAGCTGTTTTTT	CSVDVKNTGELFF
.	TRBJ2-3	.	TRBV6-6	TGTGCCAGCAGTTACTCGAGTCATTCTCTTCCTGGCACAGATACGCAGTATTTT	CASSYSSHSLPGTDTQYF
few	TRBJ2-2	TRBD1	TRBV12-3/TRBV12-4	TGTGCCAGCAGTTTCGCCGGGACAGCCAACACCGGGGAGCTGTTTTTT	CASSFAGTANTGELFF
.	TRBJ2-1	.	TRBV27	TGTGCCAGCAGTTCGCAATATCTAGCGAGGCTCAATGAGCAGTTCTTC	CASSSQYLARLNEQFF
.	TRBJ2-7	.	TRBV9	TGTGCCAGCAGCGCCCGTAGAGCCGCCAGCTCCTACGAGCAGTACTTC	CASSARRAASSYEQYF
.	TRBJ2-5	.	TRBV7-3	TGTGCCAGCAGCTTATATCCGGGACCGCAAGAGACCCAGTACTTC	CASSLYPGPQETQYF
.	TRBJ2-7	.	TRBV5-5	TGTGCCAGCAGCTCACAACTTCAGGGGAGCCTCTACGAGCAGTACTTC	CASSSQLQGSLYEQYF
few	TRBJ2-7	.	TRBV19	TGTGCCAGTAGTATTCTCCCGGGGACCTACGAGCAGTACTTC	CASSILPGTYEQYF
few	TRBJ2-7	.	TRBV29-1	TGCAGCGTTGAAGATCGGAGGGGCGAGCAGTACTTC	CSVEDRRGEQYF
few	TRBJ2-7	.	TRBV3-1	TGTGCCAGCAGCCCGGAGGACAGTCTCTCCTACGAGCAGTACTTC	CASSPEDSLSYEQYF
.	TRBJ1-4	.	TRBV27	TGTGCCAGCAGCGCGATTGTGGCAGTAACTAATGAAAAACTGTTTTTT	CASSAIVAVTNEKLFF
.	TRBJ1-1	.	TRBV29-1	TGCAGCGGCTCCGGAGGAGATAGGGCTGAAGCTTTCTTT	CSGSGGDRAEAFF
.	TRBJ2-3	TRBD2	TRBV5-1	TGCGCCAGCAGCATTGGGGCGCTAGCGGGGGGGCTCACAGATACGCAGTATTTT	CASSIGALAGGLTDTQYF